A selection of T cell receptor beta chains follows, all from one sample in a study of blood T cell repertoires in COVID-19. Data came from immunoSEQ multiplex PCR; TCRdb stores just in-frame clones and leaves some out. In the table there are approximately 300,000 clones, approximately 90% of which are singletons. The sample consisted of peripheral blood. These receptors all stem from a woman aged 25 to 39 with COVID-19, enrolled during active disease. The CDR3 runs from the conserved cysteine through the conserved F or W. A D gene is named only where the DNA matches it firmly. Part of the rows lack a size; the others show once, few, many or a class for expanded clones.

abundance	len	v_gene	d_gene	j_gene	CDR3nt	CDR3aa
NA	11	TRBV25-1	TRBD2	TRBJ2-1	TGTGCCAACGGGGGGTGGGGTGAGCAGTTCTTC	CANGGWGEQFF
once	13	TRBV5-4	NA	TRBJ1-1	TGTGCCAGCAGCTTGGGGGGAGGCACTGAAGCTTTCTTT	CASSLGGGTEAFF
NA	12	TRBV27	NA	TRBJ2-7	TGTGCCAGCAGTTTGGGCCCGGGGGAGCAGTACTTC	CASSLGPGEQYF
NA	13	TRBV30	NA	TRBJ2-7	TGTGCCTGGAGCCGGGGTAGCTTCTACGAGCAGTACTTC	CAWSRGSFYEQYF
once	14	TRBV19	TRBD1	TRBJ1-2	TGTGCCAGTAGAAGGGACAGACTACCCTATGGCTACACCTTC	CASRRDRLPYGYTF
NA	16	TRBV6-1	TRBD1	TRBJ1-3	TGTGCCAGCAGTGACCGGGACAGGGGGCCTGGAAACACCATATATTTT	CASSDRDRGPGNTIYF
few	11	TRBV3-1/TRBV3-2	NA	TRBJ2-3	TGTGCCAGCAGCGTCGGAGATACGCAGTATTTT	CASSVGDTQYF
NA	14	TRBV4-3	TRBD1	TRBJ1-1	TGCGCCAGCAGTTACGGACAGGGGATCCCTGAAGCTTTCTTT	CASSYGQGIPEAFF
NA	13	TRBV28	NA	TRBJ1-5	TGTGCCAGCAGTTTGCCCGTCGGTCAGCCCCAGCATTTT	CASSLPVGQPQHF
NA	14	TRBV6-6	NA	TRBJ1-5	TGTGCCAGCAGTGGCCAGGGTCGCAATCAGCCCCAGCATTTT	CASSGQGRNQPQHF
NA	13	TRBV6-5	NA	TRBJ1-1	TGTGCCAGCACCGGATTGCGGGGCACTGAAGCTTTCTTT	CASTGLRGTEAFF
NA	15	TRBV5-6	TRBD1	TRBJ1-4	TGTGCCAGCACCGTAACAGGGGGTCAGTTCGAAAAACTGTTTTTT	CASTVTGGQFEKLFF
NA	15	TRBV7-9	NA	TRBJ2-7	TGTGCCAGCAGCTTAGTGGAGTTACCACCCTACGAGCAGTACTTC	CASSLVELPPYEQYF
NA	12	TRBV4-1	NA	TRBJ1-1	TGCGCCGCCTCCGGGGTTGACACTGAAGCTTTCTTT	CAASGVDTEAFF
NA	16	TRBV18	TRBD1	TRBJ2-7	TGTGCCAGCTCACCGACAGGGGGCCTGAGCTCCTACGAGCAGTACTTC	CASSPTGGLSSYEQYF
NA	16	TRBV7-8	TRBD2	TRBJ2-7	TGTGCCAGCAGCTTAGGGGGGGCGGGAGGTTCCTACGAGCAGTACTTC	CASSLGGAGGSYEQYF
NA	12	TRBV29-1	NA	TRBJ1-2	TGCAGCGTTGGTGACAGAGTATATGGCTACACCTTC	CSVGDRVYGYTF
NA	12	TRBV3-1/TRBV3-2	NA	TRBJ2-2	TGTGCCAGCAGCGACTACACCGGGGAGCTGTTTTTT	CASSDYTGELFF
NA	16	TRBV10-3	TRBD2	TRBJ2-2	TGTGCCATCAGTGATGGACTAGCGGCGAACACCGGGGAGCTGTTTTTT	CAISDGLAANTGELFF
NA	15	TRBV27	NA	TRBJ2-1	TGTGCCAGCAGCAAGGGGCTAGCGAAAGGGAATGAGCAGTTCTTC	CASSKGLAKGNEQFF
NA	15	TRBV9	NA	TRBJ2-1	TGTGCCAGCAGCCTGAGCATAGCGCGATACAATGAGCAGTTCTTC	CASSLSIARYNEQFF
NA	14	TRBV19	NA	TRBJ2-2	TGTGCCAGTAAGGGGGGGCTGGACACCGGGGAGCTGTTTTTT	CASKGGLDTGELFF
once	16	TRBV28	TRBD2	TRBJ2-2	TGTGCCAGCAGTCCCACCGCGAGCGGGGACACCGGGGAGCTGTTTTTT	CASSPTASGDTGELFF
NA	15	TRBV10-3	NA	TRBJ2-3	TGTGCCATCAGTGATCTGGCGAGGGACACAGATACGCAGTATTTT	CAISDLARDTDTQYF
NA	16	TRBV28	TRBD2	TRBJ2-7	TGTGCCAGCAGCTTATGGACTAGCGGGAGAGGGTACGAGCAGTACTTC	CASSLWTSGRGYEQYF
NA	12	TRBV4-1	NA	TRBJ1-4	TGCGCCAGCAGCCACCAGGGCGAAAAACTGTTTTTT	CASSHQGEKLFF
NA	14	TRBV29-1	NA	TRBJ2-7	TGCAGCGTTGAAGGGCAGGGGCGGGCCTACGAGCAGTACTTC	CSVEGQGRAYEQYF
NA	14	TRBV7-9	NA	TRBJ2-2	TGTGCCAGCAGCCCCCTGGACACTCACGGGGAGCTGTTTTTT	CASSPLDTHGELFF
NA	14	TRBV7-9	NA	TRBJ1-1	TGTGCCAGCAGCTTAGGGGGAGGTTGGACTGAAGCTTTCTTT	CASSLGGGWTEAFF
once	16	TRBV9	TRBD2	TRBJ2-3	TGTGCCAGCAGCGTAGGTGGGAGGGCCAAGAAAGATACGCAGTATTTT	CASSVGGRAKKDTQYF
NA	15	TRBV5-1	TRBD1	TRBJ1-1	TGCGCCAGCAGCGTCGCAGGGGGTGGAGGGACTGAAGCTTTCTTT	CASSVAGGGGTEAFF
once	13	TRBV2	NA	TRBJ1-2	TGTGCCAGCGATACACAGGCTGGGTATGGCTACACCTTC	CASDTQAGYGYTF
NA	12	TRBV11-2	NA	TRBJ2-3	TGTGCCAGCAGCCTCGTCACAGATACGCAGTATTTT	CASSLVTDTQYF
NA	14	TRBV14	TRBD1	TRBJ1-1	TGTGCCAGCAGCCAAGTTACCGGGACAGGGATGGCTTTCTTT	CASSQVTGTGMAFF
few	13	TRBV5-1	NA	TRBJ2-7	TGCGCCAGCAGCTTTTCTCGAGACTACGAGCAGTACTTC	CASSFSRDYEQYF
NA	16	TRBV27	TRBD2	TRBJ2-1	TGTGCCAGCAATCTACTAGCGGGAGCATCCTACAATGAGCAGTTCTTC	CASNLLAGASYNEQFF
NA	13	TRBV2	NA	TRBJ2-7	TGTGCCAGCAGTCTCCCCAAGCCCTACGAGCAGTACTTC	CASSLPKPYEQYF
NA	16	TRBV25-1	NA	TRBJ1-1	TGTGCCAGCCTCCCGACTTCACACACCCTTAACACTGAAGCTTTCTTT	CASLPTSHTLNTEAFF
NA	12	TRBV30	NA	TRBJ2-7	TGTGCCTGGGTGGGCCAGAACTACGAGCAGTACTTC	CAWVGQNYEQYF
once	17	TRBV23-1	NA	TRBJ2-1	TGCGCCAGCAGTTCAGAGGGGGGAGGGGGACCCTACAATGAGCAGTTCTTC	CASSSEGGGGPYNEQFF
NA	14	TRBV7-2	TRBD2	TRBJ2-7	TGTGCCAGCAGCTTAGCGGGAGGGGTTTACGAGCAGTACTTC	CASSLAGGVYEQYF
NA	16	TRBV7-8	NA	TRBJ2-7	TGTGCCAGCAGCTTAAACGCGGGAACATCTTCGGTCGAGCAGTACTTC	CASSLNAGTSSVEQYF
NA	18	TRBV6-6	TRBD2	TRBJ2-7	TGTGCCAGCAGTCATGAGGGAACTAGCGGGAGGTGGTTCTACGAGCAGTACTTC	CASSHEGTSGRWFYEQYF
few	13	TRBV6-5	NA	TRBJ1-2	TGTGCCAGCAGCCTCCTCCGTTCAGGAGGCTACACCTTC	CASSLLRSGGYTF
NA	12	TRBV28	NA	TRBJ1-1	TGTGCCAGCAGTAGAGAAACAGGTCGGGCTTTCTTT	CASSRETGRAFF
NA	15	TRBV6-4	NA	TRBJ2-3	TGTGCCAGCAGTTTGGGTCTAGACTCCACAGATACGCAGTATTTT	CASSLGLDSTDTQYF